This TCR beta chain was retrieved from a study of CD8 T cell repertoires and HIV-1 epitope variants. Study results and caveats: Eight to ten TCR beta clonotypes were antigen-specific, more than 5 apparently recognizing autologous or escape variants.

Assay used: immunoSEQ multiplex PCR; TCRdb lists only in-frame clones, some missing. Counted here are roughly 100,000 clones, 60% to 80% occurring once; the ten biggest clones make up roughly 26%. To note about this clone: Its target is not known.

The CDR3 spans 17 residues. Germline V gene lookup returns CDR1 SGHVS and CDR2 FNYEAQ. With 1 base clipped from V and 2 bases from J, the junction kept 6 bases outside the gene matches. The sequenced material came from uncultured baseline CD8+ T cells from peripheral blood mononuclear cells (PBMCs). This receptor was obtained from a male donor with HIV. The chain employs TRBV7-6 and TRBJ2-3, with 10 bases fitting TRBD2. CDR3 residues: CASSLVLAGGYTDTQYF. In DNA form, the CDR3 reads TGTGCCAGCAGCTTAGTATTAGCGGGGGGTTACACAGATACGCAGTATTTT.